This note documents a single T cell receptor (beta chain) sequence. This entry is derived from a study of control samples from healthy donors and cancer patients. The CDR3 is made up of 15 amino acids. The germline V and J ends were trimmed by 7 bases and 2 bases, with 15 bases remaining between them. Germline lookup yields CDR1 LNHDA and CDR2 SQIVND (reference sequence). TCRdb's copy holds only in-frame clones and misses some; the assay was immunoSEQ multiplex PCR. The table includes about 140,000 clones, around 94% detected once. Material: blood. The V gene is TRBV19, the J gene TRBJ1-5, with a tentative D call TRBD1 (5 bases). This receptor was obtained from a man aged 40-49 years in good health. The chain's CDR3 is CASTRDGTGNQPQHF. CDR3 DNA: TGTGCCAGTACCCGGGACGGGACCGGCAATCAGCCCCAGCATTTT.